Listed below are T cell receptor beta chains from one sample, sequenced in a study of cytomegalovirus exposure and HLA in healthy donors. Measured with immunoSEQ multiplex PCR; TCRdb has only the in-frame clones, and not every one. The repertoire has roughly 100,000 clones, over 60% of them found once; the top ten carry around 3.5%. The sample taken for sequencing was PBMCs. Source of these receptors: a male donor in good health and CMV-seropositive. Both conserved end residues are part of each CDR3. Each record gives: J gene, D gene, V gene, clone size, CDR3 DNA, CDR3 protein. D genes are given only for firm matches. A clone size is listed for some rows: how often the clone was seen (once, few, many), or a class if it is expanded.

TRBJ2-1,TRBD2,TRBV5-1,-,TGCGCCAGCAGCCCGACTAGCGGGGGGGCTATATACAATGAGCAGTTCTTC,CASSPTSGGAIYNEQFF
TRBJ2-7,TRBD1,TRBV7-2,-,TGTGCCAGCAGCTCAGGAAAGACAGGGGAGCAGTACTTC,CASSSGKTGEQYF
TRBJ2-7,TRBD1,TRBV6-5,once,TGTGCCAGCAGTTCCCCGGGACAGGGTTTACTCGAGCAGTACTTC,CASSSPGQGLLEQYF
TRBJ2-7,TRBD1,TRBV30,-,TGTGCCTGGATCAAGACAGGGAAAGAGTCCTACGAGCAGTACTTC,CAWIKTGKESYEQYF
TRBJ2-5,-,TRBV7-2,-,TGTGCCAGCAGTCTAAGTGGTGAAGGGGCAGAGACCCAGTACTTC,CASSLSGEGAETQYF
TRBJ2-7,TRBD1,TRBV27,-,TGTGCCAGCAGTTACGGACAGGCCTACGAGCAGTACTTC,CASSYGQAYEQYF
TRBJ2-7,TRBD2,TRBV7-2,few,TGTGCCAGCAGCTGGGGGACTAGCGGGGTACCCTACGAGCAGTACTTC,CASSWGTSGVPYEQYF
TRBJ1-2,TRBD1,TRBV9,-,TGTGCCAGCAGCGGGGCCCAGGACAGGGGCATTTATGGCTACACCTTC,CASSGAQDRGIYGYTF
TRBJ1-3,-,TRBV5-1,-,TGCGCCAGCAGCTTGGACGGTGCCTCTGGAAACACCATATATTTT,CASSLDGASGNTIYF
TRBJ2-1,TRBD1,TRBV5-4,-,TGTGCCAGCAGCTTAGGGACAGGGGAACATGAGCAGTTCTTC,CASSLGTGEHEQFF
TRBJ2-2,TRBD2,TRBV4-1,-,TGCGCCAGCAGCCCTCGGGGGGGCCGGGGCACCGGGGAGCTGTTTTTT,CASSPRGGRGTGELFF
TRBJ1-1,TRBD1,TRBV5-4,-,TGTGCCAGCAGCCAGGGACAGGGAGGGGCCACTGAAGCTTTCTTT,CASSQGQGGATEAFF
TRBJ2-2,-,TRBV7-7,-,TGTGCTAGCAGCTTGGACAGCGCGAACACCGGGGAGCTGTTTTTT,CASSLDSANTGELFF
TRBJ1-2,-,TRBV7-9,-,TGTGCCAGCAGACCACAGGACATCAATGGCTACACCTTC,CASRPQDINGYTF
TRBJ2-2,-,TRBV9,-,TGTGCCAGCAGCGTGGGGGGGGCTAACGGGGAGCTGTTTTTT,CASSVGGANGELFF
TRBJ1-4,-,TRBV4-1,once,TGCGCCAGCAGCCCTTCCCTCGGGGGGTCAGGGGAAAAACTGTTTTTT,CASSPSLGGSGEKLFF
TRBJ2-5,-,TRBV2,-,TGTGCCAGCAGTGATGACCGCGGTAGGGAGACCCAGTACTTC,CASSDDRGRETQYF
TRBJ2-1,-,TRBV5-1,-,TGCGCCAGCAGCTTAGCAGGGCCCTACAATGAGCAGTTCTTC,CASSLAGPYNEQFF
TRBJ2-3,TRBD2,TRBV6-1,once,TGTGCCAGCAGTGGACTAGCGGGGGGGCCTTCGGCAGATACGCAGTATTTT,CASSGLAGGPSADTQYF
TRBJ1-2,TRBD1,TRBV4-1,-,TGCGCCAGCAGCCAAGACCCAGGGGGAAACTATGGCTACACCTTC,CASSQDPGGNYGYTF
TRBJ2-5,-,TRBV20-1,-,TGCAGTGCCGCAGGCCAAGAGACCCAGTACTTC,CSAAGQETQYF
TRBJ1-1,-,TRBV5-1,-,TGCGCCAGCAGCCCCGGCCCGGGGGTTAACACTGAAGCTTTCTTT,CASSPGPGVNTEAFF
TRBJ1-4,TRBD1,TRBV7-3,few,TGTGCCAGCAGCTTCGCCGACAGGGGGTCTGAAAAACTGTTTTTT,CASSFADRGSEKLFF
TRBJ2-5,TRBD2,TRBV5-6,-,TGTGCCAGCAGCCAGAGCTTATCTAGCGGGGGGCGGGAGACCCAGTACTTC,CASSQSLSSGGRETQYF
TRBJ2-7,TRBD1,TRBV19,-,TGTGCCAGTAGTACCACCGACAGGGCAGCTCGCGAGCAGTACTTC,CASSTTDRAAREQYF
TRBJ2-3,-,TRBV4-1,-,TGCGCCAGCAGCCAAGATCAACATTGGCGGATAAAGAATACAGATACGCAGTATTTT,CASSQDQHWRIKNTDTQYF
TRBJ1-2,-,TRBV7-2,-,TGTGCCAGCAGGGCACCTTCTAACTATGGCTACACCTTC,CASRAPSNYGYTF
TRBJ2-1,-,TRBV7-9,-,TGTGCCAGCAGCTTAGAACTAGCCGGTAATGAGCAGTTCTTC,CASSLELAGNEQFF
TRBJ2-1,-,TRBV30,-,TGTGCCTGGAGTGTCAGGGTCTGGCGGTCCTACAATGAGCAGTTCTTC,CAWSVRVWRSYNEQFF
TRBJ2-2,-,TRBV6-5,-,TGTGCCAGCAACCCCGGCGGGGTGGGGGCCGGGGAGCTGTTTTTT,CASNPGGVGAGELFF
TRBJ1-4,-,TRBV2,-,TGTGCCAGCAGACGGGGAGGGGCTAATGAAAAACTGTTTTTT,CASRRGGANEKLFF
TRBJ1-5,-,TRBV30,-,TGTGCCTGGAGTGTAAGGGGTTATCAGCCCCAGCATTTT,CAWSVRGYQPQHF
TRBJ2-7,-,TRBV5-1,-,TGCGCCAGCAGCTTGTCAGCGGAAGCCTCCTACGAGCAGTACTTC,CASSLSAEASYEQYF
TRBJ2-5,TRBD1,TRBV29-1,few,TGCAGCGTTGAACACAGGGGAATCCAAGAGACCCAGTACTTC,CSVEHRGIQETQYF
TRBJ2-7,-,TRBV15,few,TGTGCCACCAGCAGGGGGATACAGGGTCGGGGTTACGAGCAGTACTTC,CATSRGIQGRGYEQYF
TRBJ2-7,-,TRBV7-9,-,TGTGCCAGCAGCTTGGCAGGGTCCTACGAGCAGTACTTC,CASSLAGSYEQYF
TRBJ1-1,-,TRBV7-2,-,TGTGCCAGCAGCTTAGATTCTGGGGGCGCCGAGGCTTTCTTT,CASSLDSGGAEAFF
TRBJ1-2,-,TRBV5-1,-,TGCGCCAGCAGCCAGCAACAGGGTGGATATGGCTACACCTTC,CASSQQQGGYGYTF
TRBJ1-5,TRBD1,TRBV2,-,TGTGCCAGCAGCCCGGGACAGGGGAATCAGCCCCAGCATTTT,CASSPGQGNQPQHF
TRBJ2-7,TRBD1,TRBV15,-,TGTGCCACCAGATTCGGGACAGGGCCATACGAGCAGTACTTC,CATRFGTGPYEQYF
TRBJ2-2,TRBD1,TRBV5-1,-,TGCGCCAGCAGCTTGGCCGCGGGACAGGGAAGTACCGGGGAGCTGTTTTTT,CASSLAAGQGSTGELFF
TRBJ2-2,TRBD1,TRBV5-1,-,TGCGCCAGCAGAAAAGAAACAGGGGTAATCGGGGAGCTGTTTTTT,CASRKETGVIGELFF
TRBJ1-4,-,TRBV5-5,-,TGTGCCAGCAGCTGGCAGATCAATGAAAAACTGTTTTTT,CASSWQINEKLFF
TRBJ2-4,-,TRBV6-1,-,TGTGCCAGCAGTGAACAGGGTTTTGCCAAAAACATTCAGTACTTC,CASSEQGFAKNIQYF
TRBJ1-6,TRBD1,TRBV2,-,TGTGCCAGCGGAACGGACAGGGGCCTTCCACCCCAGGGGTTTCGGTCCTATAATTCACCCCTCCACTTT,CASGTDRGLPPQGFRSYNSPLHF